The rows below give T cell receptor beta chains drawn from one sample of a study of blood T cell repertoires in COVID-19. Repertoires were generated with immunoSEQ multiplex PCR, while TCRdb's copy carries only in-frame clones and drops some. The sample records over 600,000 clones, 75% to 90% being singletons. The specimen was peripheral blood. The receptors derive from a woman aged 18-29 years with acute or convalescent COVID-19. Each CDR3 is given without its conserved first and last residue. Some rows have no size entry. The others give once, few or many, or a class for an expanded clone.

V: TRBV30; size: NA; J: TRBJ1-2; CDR3: AWSRQEGDGYT
V: TRBV6-5; size: once; J: TRBJ2-3; CDR3: ASSYGGGSTDTQY
V: TRBV4-3; size: few; J: TRBJ2-3; CDR3: ASSQASSSGGTDTQY
V: TRBV7-2; size: once; J: TRBJ1-2; CDR3: ASSLAGTTTYGYT
V: TRBV10-3; size: once; J: TRBJ1-2; CDR3: AISDHGTGAHGYT
V: TRBV11-2; size: NA; J: TRBJ1-4; CDR3: ASSSNTGDVEKLF
V: TRBV12-3/TRBV12-4; size: NA; J: TRBJ1-1; CDR3: ASSPLTEAF
V: TRBV4-3; size: NA; J: TRBJ1-1; CDR3: ASSQVRRGSEAF
V: TRBV10-3; size: once; J: TRBJ1-2; CDR3: AISEPGQGDSLGYT
V: TRBV15; size: NA; J: TRBJ1-5; CDR3: ATSRDGHTNQPQH
V: TRBV5-1; size: NA; J: TRBJ1-2; CDR3: ASSLERGPYT